These 14 T cell receptor beta chains were sequenced from one sample in a study of T cells in Graves' hyperthyroidism and ophthalmopathy. TCR beta CDR3 regions were amplified from RNA. Using the HTBI primer set, a first-round RT-PCR was run on the TCR CDR3. One entry per CDR3 protein results from TCRdb running MiXCR on the multiplex PCR reads. The sample carries approximately 610,000 distinct CDR3 sequences, roughly 14% recorded once. Specimen: blood. These receptors all stem from a woman aged 40 to 50 with Graves' ophthalmopathy.

This clonotype was detected a few times. Sequence at one end of the junction differs from germline and may be a read error. The V call is TRBV4-2, the J call TRBJ1-2, with 7 positions matching TRBD1. Germline V gene sequence: CDR1 LGHNA, CDR2 YNFKEQ. CDR3 length: 13 amino acids. Written as DNA, the CDR3 is TGTGCCAGCAGCCAGGGACAGCAATGGAATAGGGACTTC. This codes for CASSQGQQWNRDF.

This clonotype has a count of ten or more. V is TRBV6-5 and J is TRBJ2-7; TRBD2 might be the D (5 bases). This CDR3 spans 13 amino acids. From germline, CDR1 is MNHEY and CDR2 SVGAGI. V was shortened by 10 bases and J by 1 base, with 14 bases between the two germline ends. The CDR3 sequence is CATLEGSSYEQYF. The CDR3 DNA reads as TGTGCCACCTTAGAGGGCAGTTCCTACGAGCAGTACTTC.

The chain recombines TRBV28 with TRBJ2-7; D not resolved. The CDR3 totals 13 residues. The V end was cut by 6 bases, the J end by 10 bases, with 19 bases between. Germline CDR1 is MDHEN and CDR2 is SYDVKM. The CDR3 DNA sequence: TGTGCCAGCAGCCCCGCGGACCTTTCGAAACAGTACTTC. It is translated as CASSPADLSKQYF. Together with reference TRBV28 and TRBJ2-7, the CDR3 gives the full variable domain: DVKVTQSSRYLVKRTGEKVFLECVQDMDHENMFWYRQDPGLGLRLIYFSYDVKMKEKGDIPEGYSVSREKKERFSLILESASTNQTSMYLCASSPADLSKQYFGPGTRLTVT.

A single count supports this clonotype. The chain joins TRBV6-1 to TRBJ2-7; 10 bases match TRBD2. Trimming cost V 7 bases and J 3 bases; bases outside gene matches: 6. Germline V gene lookup returns CDR1 MNHNS and CDR2 SASEGT. The CDR3 is 14 amino acids. The CDR3 DNA sequence: TGTGCCAGCACCCGGACTAGCGGAGTCTACGAGCAGTACTTC. Its protein is CASTRTSGVYEQYF.

This sequence joins TRBV5-1 and TRBJ1-1; D unresolved. Germline loops: CDR1 SGHRS, CDR2 YFSETQ. V lost 1 base, J lost 4 bases, and 11 bases lay in between. CDR3 length: 14 residues. CDR3 bases: TGCGCCAGCAGCTTGATGGGATTGGTCACTGAAGCTTTCTTT. Protein: CASSLMGLVTEAFF.

V is TRBV7-2 and J is TRBJ2-2; a weak D match, TRBD2 (5 bases). The CDR3 is 11 residues long. CDR1 SGHTA and CDR2 FQGNSA come from the germline V gene. V dropped 5 bases and J dropped 13 bases, with 11 bases sitting between them. The CDR3, as DNA: TGTGCCAGCAGCCCACGTGAGGGGCTGTTTTTT. This gives the protein CASSPREGLFF.

CDR3: CSASPGLAVPYEQYF. The DNA of the CDR3 is TGCAGTGCTAGCCCGGGACTAGCGGTTCCCTACGAGCAGTACTTC. This chain links TRBV20-1 with TRBJ2-7, with 11 bases matching TRBD2. J gave up 2 bases and V 3 bases, and 6 bases lay outside the gene matches. Germline lookup yields CDR1 DFQATT and CDR2 SNEGSKA (reference sequence). This CDR3 has 15 residues.

This clonotype showed up many times. The chain is built from TRBV30 and TRBJ1-1; weak D call: TRBD1 (5 bases). Germline V lookup: CDR1 GTSNPN, CDR2 SVGIG (reference sequence). The CDR3 runs to 12 residues. With 3 bases removed from V and 5 bases from J, the gap between germline ends came to 10 bases. The CDR3 region is CAWRHRGTEAFF. The CDR3 nucleotides are TGTGCCTGGAGACATCGGGGGACTGAAGCTTTCTTT.

This clonotype appeared a few times. This rearrangement joins TRBV20-1 to TRBJ2-3; the match to TRBD2 covers 10 bases. This CDR3 contains 17 residues. Per germline, CDR1 DFQATT and CDR2 SNEGSKA (reference sequence). V dropped 0 bases and J dropped 1; count of bases not matched to a gene: 7. Written as DNA, the CDR3 is TGCAGTGCTAGAGATTATGCTGGGACTAGCGGCACAGATACGCAGTATTTT. Translation gives CSARDYAGTSGTDTQYF.

CDR3 DNA: TGTGCCAGCAGTTCCAGGGCCCTGTCCGAGACCCAGTACGACGGGGAGCTGTTTTTT. Translation gives CASSSRALSETQYDGELFF. The chain has TRBV12-3 or TRBV12-4 and TRBJ2-2; weak D call: TRBD1 (5 bases). The CDR3 totals 19 residues. The V end lost 4 bases, the J end lost 7 bases, and 28 bases lay between the germline ends.

This clonotype showed up many times. The rearrangement uses TRBV18 and TRBJ2-2; 8 bases map to TRBD2. The CDR3 runs 15 residues. The ends lost 3 bases at V and 4 bases at J; junction bases unmatched: 4. Germline V CDR1 and CDR2: KGHSH, LQKENI. CDR3 sequence: CASSPPGRATGELFF. The CDR3 nucleotides read TGTGCCAGCTCACCGCCCGGGAGGGCCACCGGGGAGCTGTTTTTT.

This clonotype was detected many times. V is TRBV20-1 and J is TRBJ2-5; 8 bases fit TRBD2. The CDR3 runs to 14 residues. The J segment lost 5 bases and the V segment lost 1 base, leaving 6 bases of the junction unmatched. The germline CDR1 and CDR2 sequences are DFQATT and SNEGSKA (reference sequence). The CDR3 is CSARVSSGWETQYF. CDR3 in DNA: TGCAGTGCTAGAGTGTCTAGCGGGTGGGAGACCCAGTACTTC.

This clonotype appeared many times. V gene TRBV2 combines with J gene TRBJ2-5; 14 bases fit TRBD2. This CDR3 is 18 amino acids long. CDR1 SNHLY and CDR2 FYNNEI come from the germline V gene. With 7 bases clipped from V and 5 bases from J, the junction kept 15 bases outside the gene matches. The CDR3 protein is CASTPARLAGGPRETQYF. CDR3 nucleotide sequence: TGTGCCAGCACCCCGGCCCGACTAGCGGGAGGGCCGAGGGAGACCCAGTACTTC.

This clonotype showed up many times. The chain combines TRBV28 with TRBJ1-2; D uncertain. V was cut by 3 bases and J by 3 bases, with 5 bases left in between. The CDR3 loop spans 12 amino acids. CDR1 and CDR2 from the germline V gene are MDHEN and SYDVKM. The CDR3 reads CASSFSDYGYTF. In DNA, the CDR3 is TGTGCCAGCAGTTTCTCCGACTATGGCTACACCTTC.